This T cell receptor (beta chain) was observed in a study of cytomegalovirus exposure and HLA in healthy donors. This PCR relied on a set of 60 Vbeta primers and 13 Jbeta primers. Profiled with immunoSEQ multiplex PCR; TCRdb holds only in-frame clones, not every one. In the table there are tens of thousands of clones, 78% of which are singletons. To note about this clone: The target antigen is unknown.

Trimming took off 3 bases at V and 2 bases at J, with 9 bases between the two ends. Germline CDR1 KGHSH, CDR2 LQKENI. CDR3 length: 14 residues. The study's findings and limits: An analysis was carried out later, and it reportedly showed fewer N-insertions in an Asian-associated ancestry cluster than the 666-donor mean. As immune exposure information, only CMV serostatus was available.

The V gene is TRBV18, the J gene TRBJ2-3; a possible D gene is TRBD1 (6 bases). The source material was PBMCs. This clonotype originated in a man in his forties or fifties in good health and CMV-seronegative. The CDR3 bases are TGTGCCAGCTCACCGGCAGGGGTCACAGATACGCAGTATTTT. It yields the protein CASSPAGVTDTQYF.